This TCR beta chain comes out of a study of blood T cell repertoires in COVID-19. Study-wide context: COVID-19 samples from acute and convalescent phases originated in the United States, Italy and Spain. Sources were T cells, B-cell-depleted T cells, or PBMCs; the material itself was cDNA or gDNA.

V lost 4 bases, J lost 1 base, and 14 bases lay in between. Germline CDR1 reads WNHNN; CDR2 reads SYGVQD (reference sequence). CDR3 length equals 16 residues. Under the authors' procedure: Amplification of reference gene primers was used by the study to estimate nucleated cell counts. Data came from immunoSEQ multiplex PCR; TCRdb stores just in-frame clones and leaves some out. For V, J and clone size, that table is used; D and trimming come from the DNA. The data contain 150,000 to 200,000 clones, around 87% of them seen just once; the ten biggest clones take up 0.62%. The sequenced sample consisted of peripheral blood. This TCR was recovered from a man between 45 and 60 years old with acute or convalescent COVID-19. The chain carries TRBV10-1 and TRBJ2-4, with D uncertain. The CDR3 coding sequence is TGCGCCAGCAGTGGGCCGTTTGTGTCGGCCAAAAACATTCAGTACTTC. Protein: CASSGPFVSAKNIQYF.